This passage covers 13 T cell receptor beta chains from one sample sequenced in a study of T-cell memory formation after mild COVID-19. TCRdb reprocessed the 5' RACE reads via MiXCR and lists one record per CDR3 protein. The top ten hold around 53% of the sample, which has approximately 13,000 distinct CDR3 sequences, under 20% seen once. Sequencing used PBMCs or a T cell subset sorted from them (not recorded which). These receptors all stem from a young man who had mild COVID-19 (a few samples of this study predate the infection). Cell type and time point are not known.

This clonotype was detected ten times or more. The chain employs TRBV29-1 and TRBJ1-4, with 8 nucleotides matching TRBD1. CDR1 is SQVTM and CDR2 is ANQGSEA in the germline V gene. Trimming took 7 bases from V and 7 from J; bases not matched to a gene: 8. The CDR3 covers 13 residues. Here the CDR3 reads CSARQGSSEKLFF. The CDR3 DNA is TGCAGCGCCCGACAGGGGTCGAGTGAAAAACTGTTTTTT.

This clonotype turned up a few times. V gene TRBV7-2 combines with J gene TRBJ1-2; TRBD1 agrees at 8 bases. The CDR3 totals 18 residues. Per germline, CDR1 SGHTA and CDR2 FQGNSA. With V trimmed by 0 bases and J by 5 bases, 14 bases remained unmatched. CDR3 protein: CASSLAGDRPNAFYGYTF. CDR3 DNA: TGTGCCAGCAGCTTAGCGGGGGACAGGCCGAATGCTTTTTATGGCTACACCTTC.

CDR3 loop: CASSPSRDREGRYGYTF. In DNA, the CDR3 is TGTGCCAGCAGCCCGTCCCGGGACAGGGAGGGTCGGTATGGCTACACCTTC. V usage is TRBV3-2 and J usage is TRBJ1-2; no DNA check was done on the table's D call, TRBD1. TRBV3-2 is a recognized pseudogene. CDR3 length: 17 amino acids.

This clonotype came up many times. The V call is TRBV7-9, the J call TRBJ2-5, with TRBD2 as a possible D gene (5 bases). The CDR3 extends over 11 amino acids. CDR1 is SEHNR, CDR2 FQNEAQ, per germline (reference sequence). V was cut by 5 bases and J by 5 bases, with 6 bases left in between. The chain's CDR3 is CASSTGETQYF. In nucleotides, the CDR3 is TGTGCCAGCAGCACGGGGGAGACCCAGTACTTC.

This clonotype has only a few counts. The CDR3 here is CASSAGTGASNYGYTF. DNA for the CDR3: TGTGCCAGCAGCGCCGGGACAGGGGCATCTAACTATGGCTACACCTTC. This chain uses TRBV7-6 with TRBJ1-2; 10 nucleotides agree with TRBD1. In germline, CDR1 is SGHVS, CDR2 FNYEAQ. J lost 0 bases, V lost 5 bases, and 6 bases had no gene match. The CDR3 spans 16 residues.

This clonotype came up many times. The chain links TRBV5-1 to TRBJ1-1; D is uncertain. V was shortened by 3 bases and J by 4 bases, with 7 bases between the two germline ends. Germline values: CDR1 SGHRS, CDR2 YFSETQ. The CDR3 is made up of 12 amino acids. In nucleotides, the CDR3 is TGCGCCAGCAGCTCGGAACCCACTGAAGCTTTCTTT. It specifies CASSSEPTEAFF.

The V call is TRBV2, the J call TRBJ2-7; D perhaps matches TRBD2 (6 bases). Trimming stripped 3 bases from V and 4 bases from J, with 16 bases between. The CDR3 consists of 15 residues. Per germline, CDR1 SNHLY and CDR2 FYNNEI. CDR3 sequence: CASSDGGKREYEQYF. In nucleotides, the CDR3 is TGTGCCAGCAGTGATGGGGGGAAAAGGGAGTACGAGCAGTACTTC.

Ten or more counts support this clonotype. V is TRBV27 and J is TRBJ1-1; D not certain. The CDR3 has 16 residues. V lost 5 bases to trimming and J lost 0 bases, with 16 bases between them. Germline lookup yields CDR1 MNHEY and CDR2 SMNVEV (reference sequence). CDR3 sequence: CASSPRPLSLNTEAFF. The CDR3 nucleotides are TGTGCCAGCAGTCCACGACCCCTCTCTTTGAACACTGAAGCTTTCTTT.

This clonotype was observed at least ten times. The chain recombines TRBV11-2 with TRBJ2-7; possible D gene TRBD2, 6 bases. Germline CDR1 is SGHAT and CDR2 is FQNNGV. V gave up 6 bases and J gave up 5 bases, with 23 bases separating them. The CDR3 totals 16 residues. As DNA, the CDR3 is TGTGCCAGCAGTTCAGGGCCGGGACTCCAGTCCAACGAGCAGTACGTC. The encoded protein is CASSSGPGLQSNEQYV.

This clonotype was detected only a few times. CDR3 protein: CSAIPGQTVEQYF. The CDR3 nucleotides are TGCAGTGCTATACCGGGACAAACGGTGGAGCAGTACTTC. The chain employs TRBV20-1 and TRBJ2-7, with D tentatively TRBD1 (6 bases). Germline V lookup: CDR1 DFQATT, CDR2 SNEGSKA (reference sequence). The CDR3 contains 13 residues. Trimming took 4 bases from V and 7 from J, leaving 17 bases between them.

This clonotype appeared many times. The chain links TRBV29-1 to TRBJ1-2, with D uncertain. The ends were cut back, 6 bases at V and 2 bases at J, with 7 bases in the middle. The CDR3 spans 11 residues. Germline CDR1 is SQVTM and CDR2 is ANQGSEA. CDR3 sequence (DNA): TGCAGCGTAGGGCAGAACTATGGCTACACCTTC. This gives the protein CSVGQNYGYTF.

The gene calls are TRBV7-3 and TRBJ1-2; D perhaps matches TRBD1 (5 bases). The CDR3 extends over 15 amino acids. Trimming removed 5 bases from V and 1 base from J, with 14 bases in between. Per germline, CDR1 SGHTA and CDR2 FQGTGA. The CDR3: CASSASDSRNYGYTF. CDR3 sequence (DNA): TGTGCCAGCAGCGCCTCCGACAGTCGTAACTATGGCTACACCTTC.

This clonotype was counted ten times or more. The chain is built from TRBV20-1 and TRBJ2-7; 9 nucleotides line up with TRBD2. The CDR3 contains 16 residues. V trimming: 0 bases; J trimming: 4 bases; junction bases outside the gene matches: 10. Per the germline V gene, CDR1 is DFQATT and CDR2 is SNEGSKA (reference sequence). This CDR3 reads CSARDSSWLAGYEQYV. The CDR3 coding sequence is TGCAGTGCTAGAGACAGTAGCTGGCTAGCGGGGTACGAGCAGTACGTC.